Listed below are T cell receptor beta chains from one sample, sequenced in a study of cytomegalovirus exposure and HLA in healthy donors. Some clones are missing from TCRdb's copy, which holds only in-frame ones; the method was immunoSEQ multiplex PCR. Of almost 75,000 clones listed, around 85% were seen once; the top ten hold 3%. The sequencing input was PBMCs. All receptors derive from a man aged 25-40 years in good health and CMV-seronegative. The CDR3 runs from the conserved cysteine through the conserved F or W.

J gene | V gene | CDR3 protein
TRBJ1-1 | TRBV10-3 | CATWPSNRNTEAFF
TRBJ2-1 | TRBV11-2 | CASRRLAGRHEQFF
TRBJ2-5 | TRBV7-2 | CASSPSHGETQYF
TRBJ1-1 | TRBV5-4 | CASSVGLRGTEAFF
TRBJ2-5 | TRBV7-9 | CASSLPLSRETQYF
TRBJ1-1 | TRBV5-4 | CASRPVRGGDQNFEAFF
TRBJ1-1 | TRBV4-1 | CASSQAQGRNTEAFF
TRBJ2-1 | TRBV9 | CASSVDGGGALFYNEQFF
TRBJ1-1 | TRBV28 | CASSFAQGATEAFF
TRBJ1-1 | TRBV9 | CASSLTGANTEAFF
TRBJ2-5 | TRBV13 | CASSLAGGQETQYF
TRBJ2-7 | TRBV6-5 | CASSSRDRGKSYEQYF
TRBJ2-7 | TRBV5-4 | CASSLPSRGDYEQYF
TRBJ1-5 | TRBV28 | CASSNPRQGVGNQPQHF
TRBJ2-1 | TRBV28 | CATSGGYNEQFF
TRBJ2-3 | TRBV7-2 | CASSLGQDPDTQYF
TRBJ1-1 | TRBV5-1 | CASSPGGGRGEAFF
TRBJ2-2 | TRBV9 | CASSATGRPGELFF
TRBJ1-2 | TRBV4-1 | CASSQDLTGEHYGYTF
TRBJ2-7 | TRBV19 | CASSTLLRGYEQYF
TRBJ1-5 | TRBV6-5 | CASRPQWMGQPQHF
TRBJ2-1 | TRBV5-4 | CASSLGGGGYNEQFF
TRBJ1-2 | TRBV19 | CASLPGGRKGYTF
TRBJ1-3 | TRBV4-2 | CASSLSQGSGNTIYF
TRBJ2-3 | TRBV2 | CASSEWGQGLGDTQYF
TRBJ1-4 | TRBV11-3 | CASSLFGGSDEKLFF
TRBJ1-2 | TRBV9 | CASSNSGSRGYTF
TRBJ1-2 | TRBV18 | CASSPGGQGAYGYTF
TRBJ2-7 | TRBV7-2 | CASSLDRAYEQYF
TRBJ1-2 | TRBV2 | CASLRDKGAGYTF
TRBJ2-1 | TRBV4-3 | CASSQDGLAGVTNEQFF
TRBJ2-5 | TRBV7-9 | CASSSSGTSEETQYF
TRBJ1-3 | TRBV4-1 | CASSQMFGDKGNTIYF
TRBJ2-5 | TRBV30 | CAWNRAAQETQYF
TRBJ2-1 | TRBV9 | CASSVQTSSGGKNNEQFF
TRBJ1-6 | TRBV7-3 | CASSLSWGHGAPLHF
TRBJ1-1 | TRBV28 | CASSSGAGGNTEAFF
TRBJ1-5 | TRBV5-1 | CASSLDGWQPQHF